Listed here are 13 T cell receptor beta chains from one sample, sequenced in a study of T cells in Graves' hyperthyroidism and ophthalmopathy. RNA transcripts served as the template for amplifying TCR beta CDR3 regions. Primed by the HTBI set, a first-round RT-PCR was run on the TCR CDR3. TCRdb redid the calling of the multiplex PCR reads with MiXCR, one entry per CDR3 protein. Among around 700,000 distinct CDR3 sequences listed, approximately 40% were seen once. The sample consisted of blood. All receptors derive from a woman aged 40 to 49 with Graves' hyperthyroidism.

This clonotype was counted between two and nine times. V gene TRBV7-2 combines with J gene TRBJ2-2; 9 bases match TRBD1. The trim removed 6 bases at V and 1 base at J, leaving 9 bases unmatched. The CDR3 runs 17 residues. Germline V CDR1 and CDR2: SGHTA, FQGNSA. In DNA form, the CDR3 reads TGTGCCAGCAGAAGAACCGGGACAGGGTGGAACACCGGGGAGCTGTTTTTT. This gives the protein CASRRTGTGWNTGELFF.

This clonotype was seen a handful of times. The genes are TRBV19 and TRBJ1-1; D is ambiguous. From germline, CDR1 is LNHDA and CDR2 SQIVND (reference sequence). The CDR3 contains 15 residues. The germline V and J ends were trimmed by 3 bases and 10 bases, with 21 bases remaining between them. The CDR3 sequence: CASSISPPILTRAFF. The CDR3 coding sequence is TGTGCCAGTAGTATTTCACCTCCCATTCTCACCCGAGCTTTCTTT.

The sample holds a few counts of this clonotype. Mismatch with germline at one junction end may stem from a read error. The chain is built from TRBV10-3 and TRBJ1-1; D is possibly TRBD1 (6 bases). The CDR3 extends over 17 amino acids. From germline, CDR1 is ENHRY and CDR2 SYGVKD. CDR3 nucleotide sequence: TGTGCCAGCAGTTACCCGTGGACAGTCGGTATGAACACTGAAGCTTTCTTT. It yields the protein CASSYPWTVGMNTEAFF.

This clonotype was seen more than once but under ten times. CDR3 bases: TGTGCCAGTCGACCACCCGGCCAGGCCTATGGCTACACCTTC. Amino acids: CASRPPGQAYGYTF. J is TRBJ1-2 and V is TRBV19; no definite D call. The CDR3 runs to 14 residues. Between the trimmed V and J ends, which lost 8 bases and 4 bases, there was a span of 17 bases. Germline V gene sequence: CDR1 LNHDA, CDR2 SQIVND (reference sequence).

J is TRBJ1-2 and V is TRBV12-3 or TRBV12-4; 8 bases are shared with TRBD1. Unmatched junction bases numbered 8, after V lost 7 bases and J lost 4 bases. There are 14 residues in the CDR3. CDR3 protein: CASTNRGVRYGYTF. CDR3 bases: TGTGCCAGCACCAACAGGGGGGTTCGCTATGGCTACACCTTC.

Remarks on this clonotype: One end of the junction is discordant with germline, which a read error may explain. The CDR3 spells CASSLTGQVYGYTF. In DNA form, the CDR3 reads TGTGCCAGCAGTTTAACGGGACAGGTTTATGGCTACACCTTC. The chain combines TRBV7-3 with TRBJ1-2, with TRBD1 matching 8 bases. Germline V lookup: CDR1 SGHTA, CDR2 FQGTGA. The CDR3 is made up of 14 amino acids.

This clonotype was seen repeatedly, ten times or more. The chain employs TRBV7-9 and TRBJ1-4, with D possibly being TRBD1 (5 bases). The germline gives CDR1 SEHNR, CDR2 FQNEAQ (reference sequence). The V end was cut by 5 bases, the J end by 5 bases, with 12 bases between. The CDR3 contains 14 residues. The CDR3 loop is CASSTGPLNEKLFF. The CDR3 DNA reads TGTGCCAGCAGCACGGGACCTTTGAATGAAAAACTGTTTTTT.

This chain connects TRBV25-1 to TRBJ1-1; no definite D call. V gave up 6 bases and J gave up 1 base, with 15 bases separating them. CDR1 and CDR2 from the germline V gene are MGHDK and SYGVNS. CDR3 length: 15 residues. Here the CDR3 DNA reads TGTGCCAGCAGCTTAACGGGTAGGGCGAACACTGAAGCTTTCTTT. Encoded protein: CASSLTGRANTEAFF.

At least ten counts were recorded for this clonotype. V gene TRBV20-1 combines with J gene TRBJ1-6, with TRBD1 matching over 10 bases. CDR3 length equals 15 residues. Germline V gene data show CDR1 as DFQATT and CDR2 as SNEGSKA (reference sequence). V was pared by 5 bases and J by 10 bases, with 11 bases of the junction left unmatched. For the CDR3, the DNA is TGCAGTGCTCCTCGGACAGGGGGTATAGGCTCACCCCTCCACTTT. Translated, it gives CSAPRTGGIGSPLHF.

The chain carries TRBV6-6 and TRBJ1-2; D may be TRBD1 (5 bases). Germline V gene data show CDR1 as MNHNY and CDR2 as SVGAGI (reference sequence). V lost 4 bases and J 7 bases, leaving 16 bases between the germline ends. The CDR3 runs 14 residues. The CDR3 DNA is TGTGCCAGCAGTTTTACTGGGGGTGCTCCTGGCTACACCTTC. Translation: CASSFTGGAPGYTF.

The chain uses TRBV7-2 and TRBJ1-4; D gene unclear. V lost 0 bases and J lost 13, with 21 bases in between. This CDR3 comprises 16 residues. CDR1 and CDR2 (germline): SGHTA, FQGNSA. In DNA form, the CDR3 reads TGTGCCAGCAGCTTAGCAGCCACCCAAGTAGAAAGACGACTGTTTTTT. Translating it yields CASSLAATQVERRLFF. The full variable domain, with the rest looked up from reference TRBV7-2 and TRBJ1-4, is GAGVSQSPSNKVTEKGKDVELRCDPISGHTALYWYRQSLGQGLEFLIYFQGNSAPDKSGLPSDRFSAERTGGSVSTLTIQRTQQEDSAVYLCASSLAATQVERRLFFGSGTQLSVL.

At least ten counts were recorded for this clonotype. The chain recombines TRBV7-2 with TRBJ1-3; D is perhaps TRBD1 (6 bases). The CDR3 extends over 15 amino acids. Germline V lookup: CDR1 SGHTA, CDR2 FQGNSA. Trimming took 3 bases from V and 0 from J, leaving 9 bases between them. In DNA, the CDR3 is TGTGCCAGCAGCTTCTACAGGGACTCTGGAAACACCATATATTTT. Translation gives CASSFYRDSGNTIYF.

The sample holds many counts of this clonotype. V is TRBV5-6 and J is TRBJ1-5; a possible D gene is TRBD1 (6 bases). The CDR3 spans 14 residues. Trimming cost V 4 bases and J 3 bases, with 11 bases left between them. The germline gives CDR1 SGHDT, CDR2 YYEEEE. The CDR3 nucleotides read TGTGCCAGCAGCCTTGGACAGAACAATCAGCCCCAGCATTTT. Its protein is CASSLGQNNQPQHF.